The 15 T cell receptor beta chains given below trace back to one sample, sequenced in a study of cytomegalovirus exposure and HLA in healthy donors (dated by TCRdb to 2016 to 2017). The method was the immunoSEQ multiplex PCR assay. For the multiplex PCR, a mixture combining 60 forward primers for TCR Vbeta segments and 13 reverse primers for TCR Jbeta segments was used. TCRdb stores this immuneACCESS table with in-frame sequences only. Part of the clones is absent; in the studies checked, under half of the shortfall reflects unresolved V genes, and no reason is known for the rest. For this sample there are about 200,000 clones; approximately 80% appear just once. The top ten constitute less than 3.5% of the sample. The sequencing input was PBMCs. The receptors originated from a woman between 25 and 40 years old in good health and CMV-seronegative.

This clone occurred a few times. This rearrangement joins TRBV7-9 to TRBJ1-2, with D possibly matching TRBD1 (5 bases). Trimming took 1 base from V and 4 from J, leaving 13 bases between them. Per germline, CDR1 SEHNR and CDR2 FQNEAQ (reference sequence). The CDR3 runs to 15 residues. CDR3 DNA: TGTGCCAGCAGCTTAGGCCAGGGTGAGCTCTATGGCTACACCTTC. Translated: CASSLGQGELYGYTF.

This clone occurred a few times. The chain employs TRBV28 and TRBJ2-1, with TRBD2 matching over 9 bases. There are 16 residues in the CDR3. The trim removed 5 bases at V and 9 bases at J, leaving 14 bases unmatched. From germline, CDR1 is MDHEN and CDR2 SYDVKM. In nucleotides, the CDR3 is TGTGCCAGCAGTCGCCGCGGGAGGGCCTTATTAAGTGAGCAGTTCTTC. Protein product: CASSRRGRALLSEQFF.

V usage is TRBV30 and J usage is TRBJ1-6; D is unresolved. This CDR3 region has 14 residues. V was cut by 4 bases and J by 6 bases, with 13 bases left in between. From germline, CDR1 is GTSNPN and CDR2 SVGIG (reference sequence). CDR3 loop: CAWKMVSLNSPLHF. In nucleotides, the CDR3 is TGTGCCTGGAAAATGGTCAGTCTTAATTCACCCCTCCACTTT.

The chain employs TRBV4-1 and TRBJ2-7, with TRBD1 matching over 7 bases. The V gene end was trimmed by 4 bases and the J gene end by 1 base; junction bases not matched to a gene: 7. Germline V gene lookup returns CDR1 MGHRA and CDR2 YSYEKL. This CDR3 spans 15 amino acids. CDR3 sequence reads: CASSPEGQLSYEQYF. CDR3 nucleotide sequence: TGCGCCAGCAGCCCTGAGGGACAGCTATCCTACGAGCAGTACTTC.

V gene TRBV6-4 combines with J gene TRBJ2-1; a weak D match, TRBD1 (5 bases). Trimming removed 4 bases at V and 1 base at J, with 11 bases between. Germline V gives CDR1 MRHNA, CDR2 SNTAGT. This CDR3 has 15 residues. The CDR3 is CASSGTPQSYNEQFF. CDR3 coding DNA: TGTGCCAGCAGTGGGACACCGCAGTCCTACAATGAGCAGTTCTTC.

The chain recombines TRBV6-6 with TRBJ1-2, with 8 nucleotides matching TRBD1. The germline CDR1 and CDR2 sequences are MNHNY and SVGAGI (reference sequence). The CDR3 is made up of 14 amino acids. Trimming took 7 bases from V and 8 from J; bases not matched to a gene: 12. The CDR3 loop is CASTLTGVERGYTF. CDR3 DNA: TGTGCCAGCACATTGACAGGGGTCGAGCGGGGCTACACCTTC.

V gene TRBV6-5 combines with J gene TRBJ2-1; 8 nucleotides align to TRBD2. This CDR3 region has 12 residues. The germline CDR1 and CDR2 sequences are MNHEY and SVGAGI. V shed 5 bases and J 15 bases; nucleotides not matched to a gene: 9. The CDR3 protein is CASSPSGSPRFF. The DNA for the CDR3 is TGTGCCAGCAGTCCCAGCGGGAGCCCTCGGTTCTTC.

The chain employs TRBV7-9 and TRBJ1-2; D ambiguous. The germline V and J ends were trimmed by 1 base and 3 bases, with 9 bases remaining between them. The germline V gene has CDR1 SEHNR and CDR2 FQNEAQ (reference sequence). The CDR3 has 14 residues. DNA of the CDR3: TGTGCCAGCAGCTTAGGCAGGCAGTACTATGGCTACACCTTC. Translating it yields CASSLGRQYYGYTF.

This clone was seen a few times. The V call is TRBV4-2, the J call TRBJ2-1, with 12 positions matching TRBD2. The V gene end was trimmed by 1 base and the J gene end by 0 bases; junction bases not matched to a gene: 4. Germline V gives CDR1 LGHNA, CDR2 YNFKEQ. The CDR3 runs to 18 residues. The CDR3 nucleotides are TGTGCCAGCAGCCAAGGACTAGCGGGGGCCCGCTCCTACAATGAGCAGTTCTTC. This codes for CASSQGLAGARSYNEQFF.

This sequence joins TRBV5-7 and TRBJ2-7, with unresolved D. TRBV5-7 is labeled an ORF, and its function is uncertain. This CDR3 is built from 12 residues. The V end was cut by 1 base, the J end by 6 bases, with 8 bases between. CDR3 residues: CASSLNRSEQYF. DNA of the CDR3: TGTGCCAGCAGCTTGAATCGCAGCGAGCAGTACTTC.

CDR3 in amino acids: CASRGDSLNTEAFF. The CDR3 coding sequence is TGTGCCAGCAGGGGGGACAGTCTGAACACTGAAGCTTTCTTT. J is TRBJ1-1 and V is TRBV6-1, with 7 bases identical to TRBD1. J gave up 0 bases and V 6 bases, and 4 bases lay outside the gene matches. The germline gives CDR1 MNHNS, CDR2 SASEGT. The CDR3 spans 14 residues.

The V call is TRBV10-3, the J call TRBJ2-3, with D possibly matching TRBD1 (5 bases). Per the germline V gene, CDR1 is ENHRY and CDR2 is SYGVKD. Trimming removed 3 bases at V and 6 bases at J, with 16 bases between. The CDR3 runs 15 residues. CDR3 nucleotide sequence: TGTGCCATCAGTGACGGGCAGGGAATTTGGGATACGCAGTATTTT. The encoded protein is CAISDGQGIWDTQYF.

This clone was counted between two and nine times. V and J are TRBV7-9 and TRBJ2-7; the D is unclear. The V end lost 3 bases, the J end lost 3 bases, and 15 bases lay between the germline ends. Germline CDR1 SEHNR, CDR2 FQNEAQ (reference sequence). The CDR3 totals 15 residues. The CDR3 nucleotides read TGTGCCAGCAGCTTTCTCCCCTCAGGCAGCTACGAGCAGTACTTC. It codes for CASSFLPSGSYEQYF.

This clone was seen a handful of times. The chain uses TRBV11-2 and TRBJ1-4; a possible D gene is TRBD1 (6 bases). CDR1 and CDR2 (germline): SGHAT, FQNNGV. The CDR3 extends over 16 amino acids. Trimming removed 5 bases at V and 0 bases at J, with 13 bases between. The CDR3 region has the DNA TGTGCCAGCAGCCCCTGGACAGCTGCAACTAATGAAAAACTGTTTTTT. It specifies CASSPWTAATNEKLFF. Based on the CDR3 plus reference TRBV11-2 and TRBJ1-4, the full variable domain is EAGVAQSPRYKIIEKRQSVAFWCNPISGHATLYWYQQILGQGPKLLIQFQNNGVVDDSQLPKDRFSAERLKGVDSTLKIQPAKLEDSAVYLCASSPWTAATNEKLFFGSGTQLSVL.

The chain recombines TRBV5-4 with TRBJ1-2; D unresolved. V was shortened by 0 bases and J by 4 bases, with 16 bases between the two germline ends. From germline, CDR1 is SGHNT and CDR2 YYREEE (reference sequence). The CDR3 is 16 amino acids. CDR3 DNA: TGTGCCAGCAGCTTGGACAGCATGATGAAGGCCTATGGCTACACCTTC. It codes for CASSLDSMMKAYGYTF.